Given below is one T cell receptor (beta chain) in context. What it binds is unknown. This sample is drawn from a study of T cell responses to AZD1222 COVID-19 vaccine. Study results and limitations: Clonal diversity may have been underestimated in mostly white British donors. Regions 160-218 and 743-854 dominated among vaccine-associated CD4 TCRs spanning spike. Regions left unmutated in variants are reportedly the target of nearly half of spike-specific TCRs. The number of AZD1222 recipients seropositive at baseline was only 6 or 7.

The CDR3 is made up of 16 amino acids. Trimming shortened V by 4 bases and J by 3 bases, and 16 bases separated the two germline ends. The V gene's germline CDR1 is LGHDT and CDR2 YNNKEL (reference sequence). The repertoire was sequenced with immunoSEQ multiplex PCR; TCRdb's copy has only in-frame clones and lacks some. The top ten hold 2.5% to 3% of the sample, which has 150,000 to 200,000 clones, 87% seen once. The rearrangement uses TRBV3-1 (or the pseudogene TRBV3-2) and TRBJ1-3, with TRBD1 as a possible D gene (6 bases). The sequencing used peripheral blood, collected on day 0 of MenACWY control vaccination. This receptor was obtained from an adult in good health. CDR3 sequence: CASSPRDTSFGNTIYF. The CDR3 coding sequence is TGTGCCAGCAGCCCGCGGGACACTTCCTTTGGAAACACCATATATTTT.